The present TCR beta chain was sequenced within a study of T cells in Graves' hyperthyroidism and ophthalmopathy. On the basis of clinical symptoms, serum thyroxine and TRAb, thyroid ultrasound and orbital computed tomography, diagnoses were made. What was amplified from RNA transcripts were TCR beta CDR3 regions. The HTBI primer set served for first-round RT-PCR of the TCR CDR3. From the multiplex PCR reads, TCRdb called clonotypes with MiXCR, one entry per CDR3 protein. The sample consists of under 750,000 distinct CDR3 sequences, over 15% of them appearing once. The germline gives CDR1 SQVTM, CDR2 ANQGSEA. V shed 8 bases, J shed 3 bases, and the junction held 13 bases outside the gene matches. This CDR3 is built from 15 residues.

The TCR sequence derives from a woman aged 45-65 years with Graves' hyperthyroidism that later progressed to Graves' ophthalmopathy. The sample comprised blood. The chain joins TRBV29-1 to TRBJ2-3; 8 bases align to TRBD2. In DNA form, the CDR3 reads TGCAGCTTCTCTTTCGCGGGGGGTGAAACAGATACGCAGTATTTT. It specifies CSFSFAGGETDTQYF.